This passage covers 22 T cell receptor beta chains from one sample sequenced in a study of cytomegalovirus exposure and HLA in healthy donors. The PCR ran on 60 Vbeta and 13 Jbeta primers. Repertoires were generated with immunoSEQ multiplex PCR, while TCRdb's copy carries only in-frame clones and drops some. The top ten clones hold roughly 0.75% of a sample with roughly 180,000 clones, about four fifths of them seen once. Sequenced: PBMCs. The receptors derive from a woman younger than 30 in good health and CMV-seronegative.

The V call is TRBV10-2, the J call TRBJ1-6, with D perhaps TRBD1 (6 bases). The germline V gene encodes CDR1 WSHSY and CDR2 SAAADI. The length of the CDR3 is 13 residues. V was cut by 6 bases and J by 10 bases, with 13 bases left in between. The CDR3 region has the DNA TGCGCCAGCAGAGGACAGTCTCGCTCACCCCTCCACTTT. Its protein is CASRGQSRSPLHF.

The CDR3 region has the DNA TGTGCCAGCATACGTCCAGATAATGAAAAACTGTTTTTT. It encodes CASIRPDNEKLFF. The chain uses TRBV2 and TRBJ1-4; D is uncertain. CDR1 is SNHLY, CDR2 FYNNEI, per germline. Trimming stripped 7 bases from V and 4 bases from J, with 10 bases between. The CDR3 runs 13 residues.

The CDR3 reads CASSPRTSGNTGELFF. CDR3 nucleotide sequence: TGTGCCAGCAGCCCGCGGACTAGCGGAAACACCGGGGAGCTGTTTTTT. The chain links TRBV4-2 to TRBJ2-2; 10 bases line up with TRBD2. J gave up 2 bases and V 4 bases, and 4 bases lay outside the gene matches. CDR3 size: 16 residues. Germline CDR1 LGHNA, CDR2 YNFKEQ.

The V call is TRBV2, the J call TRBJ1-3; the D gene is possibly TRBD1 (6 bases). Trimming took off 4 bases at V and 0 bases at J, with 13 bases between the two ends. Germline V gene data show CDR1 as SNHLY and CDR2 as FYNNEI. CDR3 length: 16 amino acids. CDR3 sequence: CASSVGGPYSGNTIYF. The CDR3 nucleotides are TGTGCCAGCAGTGTCGGGGGGCCATACTCTGGAAACACCATATATTTT.

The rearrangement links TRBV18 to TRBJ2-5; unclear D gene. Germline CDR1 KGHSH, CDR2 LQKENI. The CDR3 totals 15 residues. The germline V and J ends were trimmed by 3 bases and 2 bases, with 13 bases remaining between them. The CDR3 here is CASSPARLSQETQYF. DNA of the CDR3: TGTGCCAGCTCACCTGCGAGGTTGAGTCAAGAGACCCAGTACTTC.

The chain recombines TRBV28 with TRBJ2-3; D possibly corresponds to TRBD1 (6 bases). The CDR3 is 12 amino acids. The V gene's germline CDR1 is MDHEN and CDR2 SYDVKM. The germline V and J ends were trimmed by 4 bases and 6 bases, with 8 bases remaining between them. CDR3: CASSSQGDTQYF. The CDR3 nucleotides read TGTGCCAGCAGTTCCCAGGGGGATACGCAGTATTTT.

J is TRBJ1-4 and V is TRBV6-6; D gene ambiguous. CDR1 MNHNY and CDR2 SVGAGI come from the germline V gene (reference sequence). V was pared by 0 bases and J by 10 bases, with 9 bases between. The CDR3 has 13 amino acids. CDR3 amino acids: CASSYSSPGKLFF. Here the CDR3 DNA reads TGTGCCAGCAGTTACTCGAGTCCGGGAAAACTGTTTTTT.

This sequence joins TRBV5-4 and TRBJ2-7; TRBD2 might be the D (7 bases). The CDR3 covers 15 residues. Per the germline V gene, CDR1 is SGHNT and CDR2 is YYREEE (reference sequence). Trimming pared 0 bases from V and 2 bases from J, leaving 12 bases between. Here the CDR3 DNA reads TGTGCCAGCAGCTTGGCGGGGGGCGGAGCCTACGAGCAGTACTTC. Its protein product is CASSLAGGGAYEQYF.

CDR3 sequence (DNA): TGTGCCAGCAGTATCCGGGACAGGACTTCCATAAGCAATCAGCCCCAGCATTTT. Translated, it gives CASSIRDRTSISNQPQHF. J is TRBJ1-5 and V is TRBV21-1; TRBD1, the D gene given by the table, was not confirmed from the DNA. TRBV21-1 corresponds to a pseudogene. This CDR3 has 18 amino acids.

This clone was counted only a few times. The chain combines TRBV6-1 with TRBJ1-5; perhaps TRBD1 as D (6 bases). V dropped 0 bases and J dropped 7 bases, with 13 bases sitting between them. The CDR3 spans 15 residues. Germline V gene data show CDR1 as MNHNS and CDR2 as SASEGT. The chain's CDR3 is CASSEALMGHQPQHF. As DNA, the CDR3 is TGTGCCAGCAGTGAAGCGCTCATGGGACACCAGCCCCAGCATTTT.

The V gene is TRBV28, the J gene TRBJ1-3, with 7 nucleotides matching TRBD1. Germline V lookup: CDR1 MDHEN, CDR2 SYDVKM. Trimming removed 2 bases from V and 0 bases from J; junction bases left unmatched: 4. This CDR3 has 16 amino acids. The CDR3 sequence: CASSLGGTASGNTIYF. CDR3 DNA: TGTGCCAGCAGTTTAGGGGGGACAGCCTCTGGAAACACCATATATTTT.

CDR3 nucleotide sequence: TGCGCCAGCAGGGAATCGACAGGGGGGAACACTGAAGCTTTCTTT. Its protein product is CASRESTGGNTEAFF. The chain recombines TRBV10-1 with TRBJ1-1; 9 bases fit TRBD1. CDR1 WNHNN and CDR2 SYGVQD come from the germline V gene (reference sequence). Germline trimming cut 6 bases from V and 1 base from J; bases unmatched to any gene: 6. The CDR3 runs 15 residues.

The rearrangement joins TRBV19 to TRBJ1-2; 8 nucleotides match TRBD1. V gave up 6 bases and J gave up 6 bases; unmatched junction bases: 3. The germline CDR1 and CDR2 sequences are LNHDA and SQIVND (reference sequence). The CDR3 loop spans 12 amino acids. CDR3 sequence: CASRGTGNGYTF. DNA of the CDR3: TGTGCCAGTAGGGGGACAGGAAATGGCTACACCTTC.

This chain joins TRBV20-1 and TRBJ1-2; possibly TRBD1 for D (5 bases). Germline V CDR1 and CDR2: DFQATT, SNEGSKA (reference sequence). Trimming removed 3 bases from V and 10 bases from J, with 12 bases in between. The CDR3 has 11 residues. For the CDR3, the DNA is TGCAGTGCTAGGCCCGGACACCTCTACACCTTC. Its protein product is CSARPGHLYTF.

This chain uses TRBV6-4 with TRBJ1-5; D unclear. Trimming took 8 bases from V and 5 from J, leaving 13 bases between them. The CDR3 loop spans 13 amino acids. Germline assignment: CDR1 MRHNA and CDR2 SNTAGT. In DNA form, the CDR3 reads TGTGCCAGCCTTTTTGCCGGGTATCAGCCCCAGCATTTT. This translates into CASLFAGYQPQHF.

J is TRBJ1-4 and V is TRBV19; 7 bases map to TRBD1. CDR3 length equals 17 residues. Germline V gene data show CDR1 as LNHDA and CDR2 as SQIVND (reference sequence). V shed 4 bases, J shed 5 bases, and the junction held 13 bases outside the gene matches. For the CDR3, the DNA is TGTGCCAGTAGTACACAGGGGAAGGGCTTTTGGAATGAAAAACTGTTTTTT. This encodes CASSTQGKGFWNEKLFF.

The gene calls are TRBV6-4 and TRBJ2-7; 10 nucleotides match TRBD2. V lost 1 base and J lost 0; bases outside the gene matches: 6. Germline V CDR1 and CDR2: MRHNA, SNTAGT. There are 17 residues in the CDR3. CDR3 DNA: TGTGCCAGCAGTGACTGCACCGGGACTAGCGACTCCTACGAGCAGTACTTC. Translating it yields CASSDCTGTSDSYEQYF.

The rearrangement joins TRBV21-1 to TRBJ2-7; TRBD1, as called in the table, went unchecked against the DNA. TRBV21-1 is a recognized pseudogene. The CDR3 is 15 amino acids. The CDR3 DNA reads TGTGCCAGCAGCAAAGCCCCCCGGGACAGGGACGAGCAGTACTTC. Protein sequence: CASSKAPRDRDEQYF.

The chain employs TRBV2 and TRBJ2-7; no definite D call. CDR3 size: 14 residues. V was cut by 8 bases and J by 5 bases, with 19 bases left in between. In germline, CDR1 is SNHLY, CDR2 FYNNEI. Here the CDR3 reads CASGARKAFDEQYF. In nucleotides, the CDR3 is TGTGCCAGCGGTGCTAGGAAGGCCTTTGACGAGCAGTACTTC.

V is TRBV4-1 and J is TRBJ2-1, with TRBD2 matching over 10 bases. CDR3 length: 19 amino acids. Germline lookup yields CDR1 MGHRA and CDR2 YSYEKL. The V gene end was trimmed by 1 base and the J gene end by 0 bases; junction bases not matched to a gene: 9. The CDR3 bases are TGCGCCAGCAGCCAAGGACTAGCGGGTCCTCTTCACTCCTACAATGAGCAGTTCTTC. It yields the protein CASSQGLAGPLHSYNEQFF.

CDR3 sequence reads: CASSFRHLSSYEQYF. DNA for the CDR3: TGTGCCAGCAGCTTTCGACACCTCAGCTCCTACGAGCAGTACTTC. The chain combines TRBV6-1 with TRBJ2-7; the D is unclear. Trimming stripped 6 bases from V and 0 bases from J, with 15 bases between. There are 15 residues in the CDR3. Germline V gene lookup returns CDR1 MNHNS and CDR2 SASEGT.

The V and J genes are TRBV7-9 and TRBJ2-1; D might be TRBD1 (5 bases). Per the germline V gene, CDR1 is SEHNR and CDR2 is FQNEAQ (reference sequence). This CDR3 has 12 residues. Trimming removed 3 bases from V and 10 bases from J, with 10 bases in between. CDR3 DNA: TGTGCCAGCAGCTTCGAACAGGCCGAGCAGTTCTTC. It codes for CASSFEQAEQFF.